The sequence of this T cell receptor beta chain was determined in a study of blood T cells in healthy people across ages. A word on this clonotype: The antigen is undetermined.

Next came a second PCR, run for roughly 6 to 11 cycles, which used a sample-barcoded 5' primer along with a J-beta primer mix. From the 5' RACE reads, TCRdb called clonotypes with MiXCR, one entry per CDR3 protein. Of around 700,000 distinct CDR3 sequences in the sample, 20% to 30% are singletons; the top ten hold just under 9.5%. Broader study findings: Both higher diversity and more naive CD4+ cells marked long-lived donors when set against aged donors. The authors considered diversity estimates from one million T cells to be underestimates. Measured against age, TCR beta diversity per million T cells decreased in a roughly linear manner.

Germline V gives CDR1 SGHRS, CDR2 YFSETQ. Trimming took 0 bases from V and 4 from J; bases not matched to a gene: 7. This CDR3 is 16 amino acids long. These data were also reused for a study on T cells of mothers and their children.

This sequence was found in a boy under 18 in good health. V and J are TRBV5-1 and TRBJ2-1; 7 positions agree with TRBD1. The specimen sequenced was blood. For the CDR3, the DNA is TGCGCCAGCAGCTTGGATTTCACAGGGGCTTACAATGAGCAGTTCTTC. Translation: CASSLDFTGAYNEQFF. Supplemented by reference TRBV5-1 and TRBJ2-1, the full variable domain reads KAGVTQTPRYLIKTRGQQVTLSCSPISGHRSVSWYQQTPGQGLQFLFEYFSETQRNKGNFPGRFSGRQFSNSRSEMNVSTLELGDSALYLCASSLDFTGAYNEQFFGPGTRLTVL.